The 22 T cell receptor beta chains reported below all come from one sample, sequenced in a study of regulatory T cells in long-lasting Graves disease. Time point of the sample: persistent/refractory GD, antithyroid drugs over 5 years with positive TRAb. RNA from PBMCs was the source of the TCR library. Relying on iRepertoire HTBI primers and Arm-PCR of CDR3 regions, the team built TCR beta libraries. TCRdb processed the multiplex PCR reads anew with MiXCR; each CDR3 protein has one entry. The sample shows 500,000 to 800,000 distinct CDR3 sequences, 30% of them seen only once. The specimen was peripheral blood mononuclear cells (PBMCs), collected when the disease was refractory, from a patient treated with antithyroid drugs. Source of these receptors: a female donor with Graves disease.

The CDR3 loop reads CASSLSDSYGYTF. The DNA for the CDR3 is TGCGCCAGCAGCCTTTCGGACAGCTATGGCTACACCTTC. V usage is TRBV5-1 and J usage is TRBJ1-2, with a weak D call TRBD1 (6 bases). Per germline, CDR1 SGHRS and CDR2 YFSETQ. This CDR3 contains 13 residues. V was cut by 4 bases and J by 4 bases, with 11 bases left in between. Full variable domain (missing parts from reference TRBV5-1 and TRBJ1-2): KAGVTQTPRYLIKTRGQQVTLSCSPISGHRSVSWYQQTPGQGLQFLFEYFSETQRNKGNFPGRFSGRQFSNSRSEMNVSTLELGDSALYLCASSLSDSYGYTFGSGTRLTVV.

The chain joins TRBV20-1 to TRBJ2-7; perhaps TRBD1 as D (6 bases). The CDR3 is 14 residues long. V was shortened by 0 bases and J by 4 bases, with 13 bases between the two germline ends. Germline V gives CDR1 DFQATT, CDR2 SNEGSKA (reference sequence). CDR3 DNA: TGCAGTGCTAGAGATCTACAGGGACCTTACGAGCAGTACTTC. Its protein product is CSARDLQGPYEQYF.

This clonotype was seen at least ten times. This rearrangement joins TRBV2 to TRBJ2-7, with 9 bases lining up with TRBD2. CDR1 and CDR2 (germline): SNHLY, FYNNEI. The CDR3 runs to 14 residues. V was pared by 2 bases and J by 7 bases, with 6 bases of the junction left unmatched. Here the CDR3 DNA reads TGTGCCAGCAGTGAATTTGCGGGAGGGCTGGAGCAGTACTTC. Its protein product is CASSEFAGGLEQYF.

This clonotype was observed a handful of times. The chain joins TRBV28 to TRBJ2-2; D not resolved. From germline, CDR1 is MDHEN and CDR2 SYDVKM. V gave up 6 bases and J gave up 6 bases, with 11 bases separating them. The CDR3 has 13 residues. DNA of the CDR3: TGTGCCAGCAGCCGTGGCCAATCCGGGGAGCTGTTTTTT. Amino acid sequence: CASSRGQSGELFF.

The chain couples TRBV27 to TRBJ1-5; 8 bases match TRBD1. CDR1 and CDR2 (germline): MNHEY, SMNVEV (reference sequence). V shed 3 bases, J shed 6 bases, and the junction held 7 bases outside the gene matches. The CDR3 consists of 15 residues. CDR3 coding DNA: TGTGCCAGCAGTTTGCTAACAGGGGGGCCTCAGCCCCAGCATTTT. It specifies CASSLLTGGPQPQHF.

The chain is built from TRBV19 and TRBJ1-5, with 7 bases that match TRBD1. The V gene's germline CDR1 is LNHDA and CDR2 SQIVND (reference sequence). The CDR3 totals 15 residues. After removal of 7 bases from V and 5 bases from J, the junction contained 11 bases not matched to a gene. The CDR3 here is CASTLTGVYDQPQHF. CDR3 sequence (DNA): TGTGCCAGTACCCTAACAGGGGTCTACGATCAGCCCCAGCATTTT.

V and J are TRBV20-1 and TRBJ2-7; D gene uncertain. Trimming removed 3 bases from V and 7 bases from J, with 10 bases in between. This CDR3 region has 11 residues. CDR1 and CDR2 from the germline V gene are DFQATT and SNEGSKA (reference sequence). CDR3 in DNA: TGCAGTGCTAGTGACCCACTGGAGCAGTACTTC. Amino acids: CSASDPLEQYF.

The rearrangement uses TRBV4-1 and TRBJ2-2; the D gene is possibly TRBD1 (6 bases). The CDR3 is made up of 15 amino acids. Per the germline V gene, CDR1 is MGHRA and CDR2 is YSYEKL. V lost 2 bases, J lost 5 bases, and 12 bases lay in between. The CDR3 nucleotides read TGCGCCAGCAGCCAATTTTCCAGGGGAACCGGGGAGCTGTTTTTT. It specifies CASSQFSRGTGELFF.

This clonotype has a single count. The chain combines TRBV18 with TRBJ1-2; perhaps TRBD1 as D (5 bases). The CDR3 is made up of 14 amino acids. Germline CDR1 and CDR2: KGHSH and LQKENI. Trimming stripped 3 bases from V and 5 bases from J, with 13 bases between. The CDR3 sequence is CASSPPGLQYGYTF. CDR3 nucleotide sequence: TGTGCCAGCTCACCCCCGGGACTGCAATATGGCTACACCTTC.

Here the CDR3 reads CASSAGSDTQYF. CDR3 DNA sequence: TGTGCCAGCTCAGCAGGGTCAGATACGCAGTATTTT. The chain uses TRBV18 and TRBJ2-3; possibly TRBD1 for D (5 bases). The CDR3 is made up of 12 amino acids. Germline CDR1 is KGHSH and CDR2 is LQKENI. V lost 5 bases and J lost 4, with 7 bases in between.

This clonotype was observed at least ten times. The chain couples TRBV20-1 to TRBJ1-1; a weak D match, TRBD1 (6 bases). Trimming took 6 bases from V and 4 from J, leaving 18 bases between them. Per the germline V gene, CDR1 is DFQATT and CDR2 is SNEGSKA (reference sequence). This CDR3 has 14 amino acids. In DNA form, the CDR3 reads TGCAGTGCCCAGGATGCAAGGGGGGGCACTGAAGCTTTCTTT. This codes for CSAQDARGGTEAFF.

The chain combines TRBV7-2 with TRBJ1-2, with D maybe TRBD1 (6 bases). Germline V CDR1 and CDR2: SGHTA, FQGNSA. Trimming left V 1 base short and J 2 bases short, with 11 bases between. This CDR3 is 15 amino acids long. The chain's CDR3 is CASSLDGGRNYGYTF. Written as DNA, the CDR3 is TGTGCCAGCAGCTTAGATGGGGGGCGAAACTATGGCTACACCTTC.

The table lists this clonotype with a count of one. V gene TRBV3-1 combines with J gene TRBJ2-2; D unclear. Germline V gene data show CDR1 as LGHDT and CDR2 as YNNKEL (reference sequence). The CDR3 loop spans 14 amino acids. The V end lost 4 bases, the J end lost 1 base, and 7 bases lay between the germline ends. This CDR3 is CASSPFLNTGELFF. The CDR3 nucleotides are TGTGCCAGCAGCCCGTTCCTGAACACCGGGGAGCTGTTTTTT.

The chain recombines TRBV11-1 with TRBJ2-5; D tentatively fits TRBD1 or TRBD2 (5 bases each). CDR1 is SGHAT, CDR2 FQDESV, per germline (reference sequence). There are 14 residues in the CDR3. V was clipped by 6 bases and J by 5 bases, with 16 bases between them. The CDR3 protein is CASSFTGAVETQYF. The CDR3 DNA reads TGTGCCAGCAGTTTCACCGGGGCAGTGGAGACCCAGTACTTC.

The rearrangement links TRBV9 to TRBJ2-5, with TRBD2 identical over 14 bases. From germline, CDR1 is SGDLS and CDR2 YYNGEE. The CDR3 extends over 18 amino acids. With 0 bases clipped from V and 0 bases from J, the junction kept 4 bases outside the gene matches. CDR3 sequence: CASSVGTSGRLYQETQYF. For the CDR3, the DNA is TGTGCCAGCAGCGTAGGGACTAGCGGGAGGCTTTACCAAGAGACCCAGTACTTC.

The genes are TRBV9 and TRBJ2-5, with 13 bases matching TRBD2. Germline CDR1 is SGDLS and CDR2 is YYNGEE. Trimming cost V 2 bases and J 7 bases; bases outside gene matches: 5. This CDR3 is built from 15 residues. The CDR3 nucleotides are TGTGCCAGCAGCGTTACTAGCGGGAGGGGAGGGACCCAGTACTTC. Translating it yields CASSVTSGRGGTQYF.

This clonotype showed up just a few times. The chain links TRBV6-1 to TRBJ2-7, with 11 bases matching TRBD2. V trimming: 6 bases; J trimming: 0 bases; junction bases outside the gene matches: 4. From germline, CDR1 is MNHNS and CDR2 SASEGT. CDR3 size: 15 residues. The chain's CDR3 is CASRRLAGSSYEQYF. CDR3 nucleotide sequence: TGTGCCAGCAGACGACTAGCGGGGAGCTCCTACGAGCAGTACTTC.

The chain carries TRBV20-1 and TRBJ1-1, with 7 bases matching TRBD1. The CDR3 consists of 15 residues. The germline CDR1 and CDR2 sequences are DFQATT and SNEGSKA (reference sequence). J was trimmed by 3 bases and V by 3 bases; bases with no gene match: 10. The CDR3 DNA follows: TGCAGTGCTAGGTCCAAGGGACAGATCCACACTGAAGCTTTCTTT. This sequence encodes CSARSKGQIHTEAFF.

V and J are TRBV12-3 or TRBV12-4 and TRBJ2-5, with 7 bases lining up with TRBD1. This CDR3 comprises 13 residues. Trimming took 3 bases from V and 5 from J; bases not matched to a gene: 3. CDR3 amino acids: CASSFVRGETQYF. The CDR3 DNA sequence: TGTGCCAGCAGTTTTGTCAGGGGGGAGACCCAGTACTTC.

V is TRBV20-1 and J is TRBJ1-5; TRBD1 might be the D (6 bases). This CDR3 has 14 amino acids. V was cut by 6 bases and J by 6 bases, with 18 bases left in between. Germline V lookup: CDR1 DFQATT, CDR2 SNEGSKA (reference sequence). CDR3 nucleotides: TGCAGTGCCGAGGTGATGGGGGGCGGTCAGCCCCAGCATTTT. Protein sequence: CSAEVMGGGQPQHF.

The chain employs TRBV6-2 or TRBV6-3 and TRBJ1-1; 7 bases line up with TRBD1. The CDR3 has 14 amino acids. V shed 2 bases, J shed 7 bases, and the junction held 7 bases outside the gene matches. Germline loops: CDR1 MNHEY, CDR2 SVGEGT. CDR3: CASSYEKRDSEAFF. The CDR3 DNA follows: TGTGCCAGCAGTTACGAAAAACGGGACAGTGAAGCTTTCTTT.

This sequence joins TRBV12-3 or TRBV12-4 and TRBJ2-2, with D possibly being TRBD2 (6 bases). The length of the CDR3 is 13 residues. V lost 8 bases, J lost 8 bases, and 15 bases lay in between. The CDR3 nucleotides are TGTGCCAGCGCTACTAGCTGGAGAGGGGAGCTGTTTTTT. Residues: CASATSWRGELFF.